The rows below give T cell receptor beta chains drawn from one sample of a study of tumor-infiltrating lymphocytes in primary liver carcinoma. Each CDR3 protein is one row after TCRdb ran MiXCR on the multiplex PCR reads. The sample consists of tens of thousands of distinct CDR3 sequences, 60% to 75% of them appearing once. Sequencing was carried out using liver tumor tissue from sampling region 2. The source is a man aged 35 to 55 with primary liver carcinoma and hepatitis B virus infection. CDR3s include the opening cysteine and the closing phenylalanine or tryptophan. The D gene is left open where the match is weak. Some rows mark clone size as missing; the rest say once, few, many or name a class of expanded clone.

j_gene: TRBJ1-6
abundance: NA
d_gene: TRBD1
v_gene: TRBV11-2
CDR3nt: TGTACCAGCAGCATACAGGGGGCGAATCCACCCCTCCACTTT
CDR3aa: CTSSIQGANPPLHF

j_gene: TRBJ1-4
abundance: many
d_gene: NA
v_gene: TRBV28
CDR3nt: TGTGCCAGCACCTCGGGGGCAACTAATGAAAAACTGTTTTTT
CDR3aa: CASTSGATNEKLFF

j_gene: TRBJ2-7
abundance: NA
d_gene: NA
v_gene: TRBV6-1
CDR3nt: TGTACCACCAAGGGGACACCAGCCTACGAGCGGTACTTC
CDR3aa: CTTKGTPAYERYF

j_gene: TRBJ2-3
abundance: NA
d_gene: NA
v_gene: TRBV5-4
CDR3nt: TGTGCCAGCAGCTCGGGCCGGGAGAGACCAGATACGCAGTATTTT
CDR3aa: CASSSGRERPDTQYF

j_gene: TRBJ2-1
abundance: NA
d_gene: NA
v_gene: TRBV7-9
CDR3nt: TGTGCCAGCGGCTTGGCAGGGGAGTACAATGAGCAGTTCTTC
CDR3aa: CASGLAGEYNEQFF

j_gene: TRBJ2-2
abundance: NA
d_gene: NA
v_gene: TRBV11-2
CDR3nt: TGTGCCAGCAGCTCCAGACAGACTCCGAACACCGGGGAACTGTTTTTT
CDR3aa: CASSSRQTPNTGELFF

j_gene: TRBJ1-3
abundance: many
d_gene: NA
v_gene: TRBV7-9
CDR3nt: TGTGCCAGCAGCTTACGGGACACTATCTCTGGAAACACCATATATTTT
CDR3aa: CASSLRDTISGNTIYF

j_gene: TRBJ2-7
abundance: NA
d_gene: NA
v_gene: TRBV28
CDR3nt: TGTGCTAGAAGCCGTATAGGAGGGGTTGAATCAGGGCAGTACTTC
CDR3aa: CARSRIGGVESGQYF

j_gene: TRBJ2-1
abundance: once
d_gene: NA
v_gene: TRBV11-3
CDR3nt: TGTGCCAGCAGCCCCCGTGACAAGGGCGAGCAGTTCTTC
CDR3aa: CASSPRDKGEQFF

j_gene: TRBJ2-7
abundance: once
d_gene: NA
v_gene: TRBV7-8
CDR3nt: TGTGCCGGCAGGGGGGATAGATCCTACGAGCAGTACTTC
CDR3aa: CAGRGDRSYEQYF

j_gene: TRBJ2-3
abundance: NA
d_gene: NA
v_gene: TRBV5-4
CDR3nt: TGTGCCAGTATGCAGGGTACAGGTACGCAGTATTTT
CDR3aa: CASMQGTGTQYF

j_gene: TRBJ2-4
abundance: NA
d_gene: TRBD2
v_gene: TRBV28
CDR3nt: TGTGCCAGCAGTTTAGTGAAGCTGGGAGGGGCCCTGGTCAAAAACATCCAGTACTTC
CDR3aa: CASSLVKLGGALVKNIQYF

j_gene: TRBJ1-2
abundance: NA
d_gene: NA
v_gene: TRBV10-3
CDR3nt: TGTGCCATCAGTGCAGGGATAGTCCTTAACTATGGCTACACCTTC
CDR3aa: CAISAGIVLNYGYTF

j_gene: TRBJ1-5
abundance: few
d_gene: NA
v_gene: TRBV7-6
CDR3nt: TGTGCCAGCAGCTTAGGGTCAGGGCTACAGCCCCAGCATTTT
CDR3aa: CASSLGSGLQPQHF

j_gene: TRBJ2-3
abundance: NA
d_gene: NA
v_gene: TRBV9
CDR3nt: TGTGCCAGCAGCGTAGATAGCACAGATACTCAGTATTTT
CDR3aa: CASSVDSTDTQYF

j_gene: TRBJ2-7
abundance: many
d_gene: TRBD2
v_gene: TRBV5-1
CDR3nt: TGCGCCAGCAGCCAAGGGACTAGCGGGGCTTTCCCTTCCTACGAGCAGTACTTC
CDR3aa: CASSQGTSGAFPSYEQYF

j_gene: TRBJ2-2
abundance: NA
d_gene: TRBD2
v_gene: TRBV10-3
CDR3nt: TGTGCCATAGGGACTAGCGGAACCCCAACCGGGGAGCTGTTGTTT
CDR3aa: CAIGTSGTPTGELLF

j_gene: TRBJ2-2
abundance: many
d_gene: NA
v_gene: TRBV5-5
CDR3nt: TGTGCCAGCAGCTCTGGCGTCTCCACCGGGGAGCTGTTTTTT
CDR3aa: CASSSGVSTGELFF

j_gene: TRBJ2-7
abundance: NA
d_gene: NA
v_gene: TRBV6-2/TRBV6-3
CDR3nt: TGTGCTAGCAGTTACTCGCGGGACTCCTACGAGCAGTACTTC
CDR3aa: CASSYSRDSYEQYF

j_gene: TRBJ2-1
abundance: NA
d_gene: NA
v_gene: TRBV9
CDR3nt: TGTGCCAGCAGCGTACAGCCGTCCGTTATCTCGGATGAGCAGTTCTTC
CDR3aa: CASSVQPSVISDEQFF

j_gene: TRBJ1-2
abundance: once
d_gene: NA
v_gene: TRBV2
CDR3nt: TGTGCCAGCAAAGAGGGCATTAACTATGGCTACACCTTC
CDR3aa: CASKEGINYGYTF

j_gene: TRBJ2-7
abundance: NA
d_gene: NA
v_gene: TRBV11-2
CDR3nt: TGTGCCAGCATCCCCTTGGAAGCGGTACACTACGAGCAGTACTTC
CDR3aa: CASIPLEAVHYEQYF

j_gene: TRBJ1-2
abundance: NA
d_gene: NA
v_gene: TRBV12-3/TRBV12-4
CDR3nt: TGTGCCAGCAGTAAAGACTGGAAGGCTGGCTACACTTTC
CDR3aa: CASSKDWKAGYTF

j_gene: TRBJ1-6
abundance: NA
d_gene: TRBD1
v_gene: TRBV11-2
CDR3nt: TGCGCCAGTAGCTTGATCGGACAGGGAAATTCATCCCTCCACTTT
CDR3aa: CASSLIGQGNSSLHF

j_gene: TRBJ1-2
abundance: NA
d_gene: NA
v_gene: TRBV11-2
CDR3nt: TGTGCCATAAGATTAGAGGGGAACTATGGCTACACCTTC
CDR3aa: CAIRLEGNYGYTF

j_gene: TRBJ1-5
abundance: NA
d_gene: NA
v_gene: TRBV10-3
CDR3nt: TGTGCCATCAGTGAAGGCAGTCAGCCACTGCATTTT
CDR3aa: CAISEGSQPLHF

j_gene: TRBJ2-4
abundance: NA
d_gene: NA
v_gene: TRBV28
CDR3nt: TGTGCCAGCAGCGCTTCAGGGGCGGCCAAAAACATTCAGTACTTC
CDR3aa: CASSASGAAKNIQYF

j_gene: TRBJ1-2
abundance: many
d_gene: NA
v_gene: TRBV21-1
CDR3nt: TGTGCCAGCAGCAAAGGGAGACAGGACTCGGAGGGCTACACCTTC
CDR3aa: CASSKGRQDSEGYTF

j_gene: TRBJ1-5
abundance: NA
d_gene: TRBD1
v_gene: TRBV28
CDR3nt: TGTGTCAGCAGTTTACGATACAGGGGGCTTCAGCCCCAGCATTTT
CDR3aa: CVSSLRYRGLQPQHF

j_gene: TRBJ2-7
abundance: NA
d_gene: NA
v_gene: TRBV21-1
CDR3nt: TGTGCCAGCAGCGAAGTAAGGACAGGCTACGAGCAGTACTTC
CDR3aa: CASSEVRTGYEQYF

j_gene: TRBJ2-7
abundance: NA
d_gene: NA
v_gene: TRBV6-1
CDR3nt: TGTGCCAGCGGTGAAGGGCCCTACGAGCAGTACTTC
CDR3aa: CASGEGPYEQYF

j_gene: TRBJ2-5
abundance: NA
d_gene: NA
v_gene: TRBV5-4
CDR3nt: TGTGCCAGCAGCCCGACCGGAGTGGACCAAGAGACCCAGTACTTC
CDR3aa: CASSPTGVDQETQYF

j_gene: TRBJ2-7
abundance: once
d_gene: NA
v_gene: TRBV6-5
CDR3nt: TGTGACAGCAGTTACTCGAGGGCGTACAGGGCTGCCGAGCAGTACTTC
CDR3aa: CDSSYSRAYRAAEQYF

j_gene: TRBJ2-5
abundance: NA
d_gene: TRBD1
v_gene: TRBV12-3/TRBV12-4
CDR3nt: TGTGCCAGCAGTGCTGTGGGACAGGGCCAAGAGACCCAGTACTTC
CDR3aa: CASSAVGQGQETQYF

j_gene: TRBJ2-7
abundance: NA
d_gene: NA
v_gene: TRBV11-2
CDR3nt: TGTGCCAGCAGCCTCCTGCGGGGCGAGCGATACTTC
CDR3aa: CASSLLRGERYF

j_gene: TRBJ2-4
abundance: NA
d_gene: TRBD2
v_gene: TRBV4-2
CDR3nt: TGTGTCAGCAGCCCGCCCCCGCTAGCGGGGATAGCCAAAAACATTCAATACTTC
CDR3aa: CVSSPPPLAGIAKNIQYF

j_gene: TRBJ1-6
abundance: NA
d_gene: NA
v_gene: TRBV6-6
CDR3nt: TGTGCCGGCAATTACCGTTCAGGGGTGAGAGGATCACCCCTCCACTTT
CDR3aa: CAGNYRSGVRGSPLHF